This T cell receptor beta chain was captured by sequencing in a study of blood T cell repertoires in COVID-19. About the study: Whether acute or convalescent, the COVID-19 samples came from the United States, Italy and Spain. PBMCs, B-cell-depleted T cells, or T cells were the source of the cDNA or gDNA that made up the material.

Per the original methods: Counts of nucleated cells, estimated from reference gene primer amplification, were obtained. The method was immunoSEQ multiplex PCR; TCRdb's version includes in-frame clones alone and lacks a portion of them. The V and J calls and clone size were taken over from that table, and D and trimming were inferred from the DNA. The sample includes 150,000 to 170,000 clones, about four fifths of them seen just once. The germline gives CDR1 SEHNR, CDR2 FQNEAQ (reference sequence). The CDR3 covers 15 residues. Trimming took 5 bases from V and 1 from J; bases not matched to a gene: 5. The J gene is TRBJ2-5, the V gene TRBV7-9; the match to TRBD1 covers 9 bases. The clonotype was recovered from a woman aged 55-75 years with acute or convalescent COVID-19. Input material: peripheral blood. Here the CDR3 reads CASSPRDRAQETQYF. CDR3 nucleotide sequence: TGTGCCAGCAGCCCTCGGGACAGGGCCCAAGAGACCCAGTACTTC.